This record looks at one T cell receptor beta chain sequence and its context. Its antigen is as yet unknown. This sample is part of a study of Graves' ophthalmopathy and Graves' hyperthyroidism. Study-level background: If no ophthalmopathy appeared within 18 months of follow-up, hyperthyroidism was termed stable.

The study's findings and limits: Between ophthalmopathy and stable hyperthyroidism, a 13-signature model drew a separation with roughly 85% sensitivity and less than 83% specificity.

Amplification of the TCR beta CDR3 regions used RNA transcripts (as template). A first-round RT-PCR used HTBI primers, followed by a second-round multiplex PCR. One entry per CDR3 protein results from TCRdb running MiXCR on the multiplex PCR reads. The table has over a million distinct CDR3 sequences, 35% to 45% seen once. Germline CDR1 is SEHNR and CDR2 is FQNEAQ (reference sequence). V gave up 4 bases and J gave up 6 bases; unmatched junction bases: 4. The CDR3 runs to 13 residues. The TCR originated in an adult man with Graves' hyperthyroidism. The material sequenced was peripheral blood or thyroid tissue (not recorded which). J is TRBJ2-5 and V is TRBV7-9; the match to TRBD1 covers 8 bases. The CDR3 spells CASSSTGAKTQYF. The CDR3 DNA follows: TGTGCCAGCAGCTCGACAGGGGCGAAGACCCAGTACTTC.